The 20 T cell receptor beta chains reported below all come from one sample, sequenced in a study of OX40 agonist ivuxolimab in advanced cancers. The method was immunoSEQ multiplex PCR; TCRdb's version includes in-frame clones alone and lacks a portion of them. The sample shows about 18,000 clones, around 69% of them seen only once. The source was CD4+ or CD8+ T cells sorted from blood, collected in a trial of the OX40 agonist ivuxolimab. The receptors were sampled from an adult with an advanced solid tumor such as melanoma, head and neck, liver or kidney cancer.

The chain couples TRBV28 to TRBJ1-2; 10 positions match TRBD1. The ends lost 3 bases at V and 5 bases at J; junction bases unmatched: 6. The CDR3 length is 15 residues. Germline CDR1 reads MDHEN; CDR2 reads SYDVKM. The chain's CDR3 is CASSFEGQGRYGYTF. The CDR3, as DNA: TGTGCCAGCAGTTTCGAGGGACAGGGGCGGTATGGCTACACCTTC.

J is TRBJ2-7 and V is TRBV19; tentative D call: TRBD2 (5 bases). Germline V CDR1 and CDR2: LNHDA, SQIVND (reference sequence). This CDR3 has 13 amino acids. V lost 5 bases to trimming and J lost 4 bases, with 12 bases between them. This chain's CDR3 is CASSEGRIYEQYF. The CDR3 region has the DNA TGTGCCAGTAGTGAGGGAAGGATTTACGAGCAGTACTTC.

This clone was observed once. The gene calls are TRBV28 and TRBJ2-3, with TRBD2 identical over 7 bases. This CDR3 comprises 15 residues. Trimming cost V 6 bases and J 2 bases; bases outside gene matches: 8. From germline, CDR1 is MDHEN and CDR2 SYDVKM. The CDR3 DNA sequence: TGTGCCAGCAGCTATTTGGGACTACACACAGATACGCAGTATTTT. Translation gives CASSYLGLHTDTQYF.

The chain recombines TRBV5-4 with TRBJ2-7; TRBD2 matches at 8 bases. J lost 0 bases, V lost 9 bases, and 8 bases had no gene match. The CDR3 runs 14 residues. From germline, CDR1 is SGHNT and CDR2 YYREEE (reference sequence). CDR3 residues: CATRERGSSYEQYF. Written as DNA, the CDR3 is TGTGCCACCCGTGAGCGGGGGAGCTCCTACGAGCAGTACTTC.

The rearrangement links TRBV5-5 to TRBJ2-1; D gene ambiguous. CDR3 size: 15 residues. Germline V gene sequence: CDR1 SGHKS, CDR2 YYEKEE (reference sequence). The ends were cut back, 4 bases at V and 7 bases at J, with 18 bases in the middle. CDR3 nucleotide sequence: TGTGCCAGCAGCGGCGGCGGCCACCAGAGGAATGAGCAGTTCTTC. It yields the protein CASSGGGHQRNEQFF.

V and J are TRBV11-2 and TRBJ1-2; D perhaps matches TRBD1 (6 bases). The V gene's germline CDR1 is SGHAT and CDR2 FQNNGV. V gave up 3 bases and J gave up 4 bases, with 15 bases separating them. The CDR3 loop spans 15 amino acids. The CDR3 DNA reads TGTGCCAGCAGCTTTTTGGACAGTGTAGGCTATGGCTACACCTTC. It codes for CASSFLDSVGYGYTF.

The chain joins TRBV9 to TRBJ2-5, with D possibly being TRBD1 (6 bases). The J call may be incorrect, as the DNA end agrees better with TRBJ2-7. Germline V gene sequence: CDR1 SGDLS, CDR2 YYNGEE. This CDR3 contains 18 residues. The CDR3: CASSVPVGDTEHIYEQYF. The DNA for the CDR3 is TGTGCCAGCAGCGTGCCGGTTGGGGACACCGAGCATATTTACGAGCAGTACTTC.

This clone was counted a single time. This rearrangement joins TRBV7-2 to TRBJ2-7, with 7 bases that match TRBD1. J was trimmed by 7 bases and V by 3 bases; bases with no gene match: 0. Germline V lookup: CDR1 SGHTA, CDR2 FQGNSA. This CDR3 region has 11 residues. The CDR3 bases are TGTGCCAGCAGCTTCAGGGGGGAGCAGTACTTC. It translates to CASSFRGEQYF.

The gene calls are TRBV30 and TRBJ2-2, with D possibly matching TRBD1 (5 bases). CDR3 length: 14 residues. Trimming took off 5 bases at V and 1 base at J, with 11 bases between the two ends. Germline V gives CDR1 GTSNPN, CDR2 SVGIG (reference sequence). The CDR3 loop is CAWYPRENTGELFF. The CDR3 DNA is TGTGCCTGGTACCCCAGGGAGAACACCGGGGAGCTGTTTTTT. The variable domain in full, with the rest retrieved from reference TRBV30 and TRBJ2-2, is SQTIHQWPATLVQPVGSPLSLECTVEGTSNPNLYWYRQAAGRGLQLLFYSVGIGQISSEVPQNLSASRPQDRQFILSSKKLLLSDSGFYLCAWYPRENTGELFFGEGSRLTVL.

The V and J genes are TRBV4-1 and TRBJ1-2, with no clear D. V dropped 1 base and J dropped 7 bases, with 19 bases sitting between them. CDR1 is MGHRA and CDR2 is YSYEKL in the germline V gene. CDR3 size: 16 residues. The CDR3 DNA reads as TGCGCCAGCAGCCAAGCGAGACCGGCTTCCCATTCTGGCTACACCTTC. Protein product: CASSQARPASHSGYTF.

V and J are TRBV4-1 and TRBJ1-5, with D maybe TRBD1 (6 bases). V was pared by 1 base and J by 2 bases, with 6 bases between. The CDR3 runs 14 residues. In germline, CDR1 is MGHRA, CDR2 YSYEKL. CDR3 in amino acids: CASSQGQGNQPQHF. Here the CDR3 DNA reads TGCGCCAGCAGCCAAGGACAGGGCAATCAGCCCCAGCATTTT.

The rearrangement links TRBV10-3 to TRBJ2-7, with D possibly being TRBD1 or TRBD2 (5 bases each). CDR3 length: 13 residues. Germline assignment: CDR1 ENHRY and CDR2 SYGVKD. Trimming cost V 6 bases and J 2 bases, with 11 bases left between them. CDR3 in amino acids: CAIRPGTTYEQYF. The CDR3 region has the DNA TGTGCCATCAGGCCGGGGACGACCTACGAGCAGTACTTC.

The gene calls are TRBV29-1 and TRBJ1-1; D remains unclear. This CDR3 contains 13 residues. Trimming pared 6 bases from V and 4 bases from J, leaving 15 bases between. Per the germline V gene, CDR1 is SQVTM and CDR2 is ANQGSEA. As DNA, the CDR3 is TGCAGCGTGGAGGCGGGATTCGGCACTGAAGCTTTCTTT. This codes for CSVEAGFGTEAFF.

V is TRBV6-6 and J is TRBJ1-5; D remains unclear. The CDR3 runs to 16 residues. The ends were cut back, 6 bases at V and 5 bases at J, with 20 bases in the middle. Looked up from germline, CDR1 is MNHNY and CDR2 is SVGAGI (reference sequence). The CDR3: CASSPKRGKSYQPQHF. CDR3 nucleotide sequence: TGTGCCAGCAGCCCAAAGCGGGGAAAGTCTTATCAGCCCCAGCATTTT.

The chain has TRBV5-1 and TRBJ2-1; D is uncertain. V was clipped by 4 bases and J by 6 bases, with 11 bases between them. CDR3 size: 13 residues. The germline V gene encodes CDR1 SGHRS and CDR2 YFSETQ. The CDR3 DNA reads TGCGCCAGCAGCAACGACGGAGCCAATGAGCAGTTCTTC. Protein sequence: CASSNDGANEQFF.

The J gene is TRBJ2-1, the V gene TRBV5-6; 7 bases are a match to TRBD1. Per germline, CDR1 SGHDT and CDR2 YYEEEE. V lost 4 bases to trimming and J lost 2 bases; unmatched junction nucleotides: 3. There are 14 residues in the CDR3. The CDR3 sequence is CASSGQGAYNEQFF. The DNA for the CDR3 is TGTGCCAGCAGCGGGCAGGGGGCCTACAATGAGCAGTTCTTC.

The rearrangement joins TRBV25-1 to TRBJ2-2; unclear D gene. V was cut by 7 bases and J by 1 base, with 4 bases left in between. Germline CDR1 is MGHDK and CDR2 is SYGVNS. CDR3 length: 12 residues. CDR3 amino acids: CASIGNTGELFF. In DNA, the CDR3 is TGTGCCAGCATAGGGAACACCGGGGAGCTGTTTTTT.

This clone is medium-sized by share. This chain uses TRBV4-1 with TRBJ2-3; 10 positions match TRBD1. This CDR3 spans 16 amino acids. With V trimmed by 4 bases and J by 3 bases, 7 bases remained unmatched. Germline lookup yields CDR1 MGHRA and CDR2 YSYEKL. CDR3 amino acids: CASSRSPGQGTDTQYF. CDR3 nucleotides: TGCGCCAGCAGCCGATCCCCGGGACAGGGGACAGATACGCAGTATTTT.

This clone appeared a single time. The genes are TRBV10-2 and TRBJ2-5; TRBD1 might be the D (5 bases). The closer fit of TRBJ2-7 to the DNA end suggests the J call may be wrong. The length of the CDR3 is 12 residues. Per germline, CDR1 WSHSY and CDR2 SAAADI. CDR3 DNA sequence: TGCGCCAGCGGCCTAGGGGCTGCCGAGCAGTACTTC. It specifies CASGLGAAEQYF.

V gene TRBV2 combines with J gene TRBJ1-2; D gene unclear. In germline, CDR1 is SNHLY, CDR2 FYNNEI. With 2 bases removed from V and 5 bases from J, the gap between germline ends came to 6 bases. The length of the CDR3 is 12 residues. DNA for the CDR3: TGTGCCAGCAGTGAAAGTCCATATGGCTACACCTTC. This codes for CASSESPYGYTF.